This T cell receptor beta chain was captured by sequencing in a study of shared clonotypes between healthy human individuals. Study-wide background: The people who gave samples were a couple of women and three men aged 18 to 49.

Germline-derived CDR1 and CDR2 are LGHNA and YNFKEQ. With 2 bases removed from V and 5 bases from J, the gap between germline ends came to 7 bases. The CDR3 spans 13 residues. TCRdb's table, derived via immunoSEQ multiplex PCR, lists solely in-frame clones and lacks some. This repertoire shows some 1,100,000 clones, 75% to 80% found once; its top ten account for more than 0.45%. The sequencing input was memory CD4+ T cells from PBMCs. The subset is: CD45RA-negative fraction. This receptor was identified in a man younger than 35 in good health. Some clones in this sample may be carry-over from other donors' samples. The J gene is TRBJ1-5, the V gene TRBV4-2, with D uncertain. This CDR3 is CASSQFRDQPQHF. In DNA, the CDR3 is TGTGCCAGCAGCCAATTCAGAGATCAGCCCCAGCATTTT.